These 32 T cell receptor beta chains came from one sample sequenced in a study of blood T cell repertoires in COVID-19. Sequenced by immunoSEQ multiplex PCR; TCRdb stores in-frame clones only, minus some. Of hundreds of thousands of clones listed, around 88% are singletons. The sequencing input was peripheral blood. The origin of the receptors is a woman in her twenties or thirties with COVID-19, enrolled during active disease.

The V and J genes are TRBV7-8 and TRBJ1-1; unclear D gene. This CDR3 has 14 residues. V lost 4 bases, J lost 1 base, and 10 bases lay in between. Germline-derived CDR1 and CDR2 are SGHVS and FQNEAQ. In nucleotides, the CDR3 is TGTGCCAGCAGCTCACTATCGAGGAACACTGAAGCTTTCTTT. Translating gives CASSSLSRNTEAFF. Looking up the rest from reference TRBV7-8 and TRBJ1-1 gives the full variable domain: GAGVSQSPRYKVAKRGQDVALRCDPISGHVSLFWYQQALGQGPEFLTYFQNEAQLDKSGLPSDRFFAERPEGSVSTLKIQRTQQEDSAVYLCASSSLSRNTEAFFGQGTRLTVV.

The chain couples TRBV11-3 to TRBJ2-2; 7 bases agree with TRBD1. The CDR3 length is 14 residues. V lost 4 bases and J lost 3; bases outside the gene matches: 2. Per the germline V gene, CDR1 is SGHNT and CDR2 is YENEEA. The CDR3 protein is CASSSDRYTGELFF. The CDR3 DNA sequence: TGTGCCAGCAGCTCGGACAGGTACACCGGGGAGCTGTTTTTT.

The rearrangement joins TRBV11-2 to TRBJ1-2; 9 bases align to TRBD1. Unmatched junction bases numbered 7, after V lost 1 base and J lost 7 bases. The CDR3 is 15 residues long. From germline, CDR1 is SGHAT and CDR2 FQNNGV. The CDR3 spells CASSLGGQGIGGYTF. The CDR3, as DNA: TGTGCCAGCAGCTTAGGGGGACAGGGAATCGGTGGCTACACCTTC.

The rearrangement uses TRBV4-1 and TRBJ2-7; TRBD1 matches 10 bases. The CDR3 covers 15 residues. The V and J ends lost 1 base and 3 bases, in that order; junction bases with no gene match: 3. The germline V gene encodes CDR1 MGHRA and CDR2 YSYEKL. The CDR3 DNA reads TGCGCCAGCAGCCAAGGACAGGGGGCCGGCTACGAGCAGTACTTC. Amino acid sequence: CASSQGQGAGYEQYF.

The rearrangement uses TRBV19 and TRBJ1-1, with 10 bases aligning to TRBD1. CDR3 length: 15 residues. Germline CDR1 is LNHDA and CDR2 is SQIVND (reference sequence). V lost 5 bases and J lost 1; bases outside the gene matches: 4. Written as DNA, the CDR3 is TGTGCCAGTAGTCGGGACAGGGGTAGGAACACTGAAGCTTTCTTT. Its translation is CASSRDRGRNTEAFF. The full variable domain, completed using reference TRBV19 and TRBJ1-1, is DGGITQSPKYLFRKEGQNVTLSCEQNLNHDAMYWYRQDPGQGLRLIYYSQIVNDFQKGDIAEGYSVSREKKESFPLTVTSAQKNPTAFYLCASSRDRGRNTEAFFGQGTRLTVV.

This clone was observed a few times. This sequence joins TRBV7-6 and TRBJ2-2; 8 bases agree with TRBD2. V shed 5 bases, J shed 0 bases, and the junction held 2 bases outside the gene matches. The germline CDR1 and CDR2 sequences are SGHVS and FNYEAQ. This CDR3 has 15 amino acids. The CDR3 nucleotides are TGTGCCAGCAGCCGAGCGGGGGCGAACACCGGGGAGCTGTTTTTT. This codes for CASSRAGANTGELFF.

V is TRBV4-3 and J is TRBJ2-2; no clear D gene. The V end was cut by 0 bases, the J end by 6 bases, with 14 bases between. The length of the CDR3 is 16 residues. CDR1 and CDR2 (germline): LGHNA, YSLEER. The CDR3 region is CASSQDFVVRPGELFF. In DNA form, the CDR3 reads TGCGCCAGCAGCCAAGATTTTGTCGTCAGGCCCGGGGAGCTGTTTTTT.

The genes are TRBV9 and TRBJ1-2; D is possibly TRBD1 (5 bases). The CDR3 contains 13 residues. Trimming left V 3 bases short and J 8 bases short, with 14 bases between. Germline V gene lookup returns CDR1 SGDLS and CDR2 YYNGEE. The CDR3 loop reads CASSAGKSRGYTF. The CDR3 bases are TGTGCCAGCAGCGCAGGGAAGTCGAGGGGCTACACCTTC.

This clone was recorded only once. The rearrangement links TRBV6-1 to TRBJ1-1, with a weak D call TRBD1 (5 bases). V dropped 1 base and J dropped 0 bases, with 6 bases sitting between them. CDR1 and CDR2 (germline): MNHNS, SASEGT. The CDR3 has 14 residues. CDR3 nucleotides: TGTGCCAGCAGTGAAGACAGGCTGAACACTGAAGCTTTCTTT. This encodes CASSEDRLNTEAFF.

The chain couples TRBV7-8 to TRBJ1-2; 8 positions agree with TRBD1. CDR3 size: 16 residues. Per germline, CDR1 SGHVS and CDR2 FQNEAQ. The junction had 16 bases not matched to a gene; V was cut back by 5 bases and J by 8 bases. CDR3 nucleotide sequence: TGTGCCAGCAGCCCATGGACAGGGTCAACTTCGTCGGGCTACACCTTC. Its translation is CASSPWTGSTSSGYTF. Complete variable domain (other parts from reference TRBV7-8 and TRBJ1-2): GAGVSQSPRYKVAKRGQDVALRCDPISGHVSLFWYQQALGQGPEFLTYFQNEAQLDKSGLPSDRFFAERPEGSVSTLKIQRTQQEDSAVYLCASSPWTGSTSSGYTFGSGTRLTVV.

This clone has just one count. CDR3 DNA: TGTGCCAGCAGCTTATTTGCGGGGGGGCCAGAGACCCAGTACTTC. Protein: CASSLFAGGPETQYF. The chain uses TRBV7-6 and TRBJ2-5, with 9 nucleotides matching TRBD2. The CDR3 length is 15 residues. V lost 2 bases and J lost 4; bases outside the gene matches: 5. Germline values: CDR1 SGHVS, CDR2 FNYEAQ.

The chain recombines TRBV2 with TRBJ2-2, with TRBD1 as a possible D gene (5 bases). V lost 2 bases and J lost 2, with 9 bases in between. CDR3 length: 15 residues. CDR1 and CDR2 from the germline V gene are SNHLY and FYNNEI. CDR3 sequence: CASSEWGLNTGELFF. CDR3 in DNA: TGTGCCAGCAGTGAATGGGGCCTAAACACCGGGGAGCTGTTTTTT.

The J gene is TRBJ2-1, the V gene TRBV19; 9 bases fit TRBD2. The CDR3 contains 15 residues. The ends lost 3 bases at V and 7 bases at J; junction bases unmatched: 7. The germline gives CDR1 LNHDA, CDR2 SQIVND (reference sequence). CDR3 coding DNA: TGTGCCAGTAGTATTGGCGGGGGGGCCTTTAATGAGCAGTTCTTC. Translated: CASSIGGGAFNEQFF.

The J gene is TRBJ1-4, the V gene TRBV6-2 or TRBV6-3; D not certain. In germline, CDR1 is MNHEY, CDR2 SVGEGT. Trimming pared 2 bases from V and 5 bases from J, leaving 15 bases between. The CDR3 length is 16 residues. The CDR3 DNA sequence: TGTGCCAGCAGTTACCAGAGAAGAGGGAGAAATGAAAAACTGTTTTTT. This codes for CASSYQRRGRNEKLFF.

The V call is TRBV6-2 or TRBV6-3, the J call TRBJ2-2; 12 positions match TRBD2. Germline V gene data show CDR1 as MNHEY and CDR2 as SVGEGT. The J segment lost 4 bases and the V segment lost 0 bases, leaving 9 bases of the junction unmatched. This CDR3 is built from 19 residues. The CDR3 loop is CASSYSGPSGGVGTGELFF. CDR3 DNA: TGTGCCAGCAGTTACTCCGGCCCTAGCGGGGGGGTCGGCACCGGGGAGCTGTTTTTT.

On this clone: This specimen includes other DNA sequences encoding the same CDR3. The CDR3 DNA follows: TGTGCCAGCAGCTTAGGCAGAGGCTCCTACGAGCAGTACGTC. Translation: CASSLGRGSYEQYV. The rearrangement links TRBV11-2 to TRBJ2-7; D remains ambiguous. Germline loops: CDR1 SGHAT, CDR2 FQNNGV. The CDR3 has 14 residues. Trimming left V 1 base short and J 0 bases short, with 7 bases between.

The rearrangement joins TRBV29-1 to TRBJ2-5; TRBD2 is a possible D gene (7 bases). The V and J ends lost 7 bases and 2 bases respectively, with 17 bases between them. Germline-derived CDR1 and CDR2 are SQVTM and ANQGSEA. The CDR3 has 14 residues. The CDR3 DNA follows: TGCAGCGCCACGGACGGGGGGCTACAAGAGACCCAGTACTTC. This encodes CSATDGGLQETQYF.

This clone was recorded once. This chain connects TRBV6-6 to TRBJ2-5; perhaps TRBD1 as D (6 bases). Trimming shortened V by 4 bases and J by 5 bases, and 14 bases separated the two germline ends. The CDR3 covers 14 residues. Germline V gene data show CDR1 as MNHNY and CDR2 as SVGAGI (reference sequence). CDR3 sequence (DNA): TGTGCCAGCAGTTTAACAGGGATCCGGGAGACCCAGTACTTC. As protein: CASSLTGIRETQYF.

This sequence joins TRBV29-1 and TRBJ2-7, with TRBD1 identical over 11 bases. This CDR3 spans 14 amino acids. CDR1 and CDR2 (germline): SQVTM, ANQGSEA. V lost 2 bases, J lost 3 bases, and 3 bases stayed unmatched. CDR3 bases: TGCAGCGTTGAAAAGGGACAGGGGGGCTACGAGCAGTACTTC. Amino acid sequence: CSVEKGQGGYEQYF.

This chain connects TRBV19 to TRBJ1-5; D remains ambiguous. The V end was cut by 5 bases, the J end by 5 bases, with 10 bases between. The V gene's germline CDR1 is LNHDA and CDR2 SQIVND (reference sequence). The CDR3 spans 13 residues. CDR3 DNA: TGTGCCAGTAGTCAGCAGGAGGATCAGCCCCAGCATTTT. It is translated as CASSQQEDQPQHF.

V usage is TRBV2 and J usage is TRBJ2-5; D ambiguous. V lost 8 bases and J 1 base, leaving 5 bases between the germline ends. The CDR3 loop spans 11 amino acids. Germline values: CDR1 SNHLY, CDR2 FYNNEI. CDR3 region: CASVLQETQYF. The CDR3, as DNA: TGTGCCAGCGTCCTCCAAGAGACCCAGTACTTC.

The chain links TRBV27 to TRBJ1-2; perhaps TRBD1 as D (6 bases). Germline V gene lookup returns CDR1 MNHEY and CDR2 SMNVEV (reference sequence). CDR3 length: 18 residues. Trimming shortened V by 0 bases and J by 1 base, and 18 bases separated the two germline ends. The CDR3 protein is CASSLSRGNGGYNYGYTF. Here the CDR3 DNA reads TGTGCCAGCAGTTTATCCCGAGGAAATGGGGGCTATAACTATGGCTACACCTTC.

The gene calls are TRBV19 and TRBJ1-2, with D uncertain. V lost 0 bases and J lost 8, with 4 bases in between. The CDR3 runs 11 residues. Germline V CDR1 and CDR2: LNHDA, SQIVND (reference sequence). The CDR3 DNA reads as TGTGCCAGTAGTATAGACGGGGGCTACACCTTC. Its protein is CASSIDGGYTF.

This chain's CDR3 is CASSPGQGGWNQPQHF. CDR3 in DNA: TGTGCCAGTAGTCCGGGACAGGGGGGTTGGAATCAGCCCCAGCATTTT. The V and J genes are TRBV19 and TRBJ1-5, with 11 nucleotides matching TRBD1. The CDR3 is 16 residues long. Losses at the gene ends were 5 bases for V and 4 bases for J; bases not matched to a gene: 7. Germline values: CDR1 LNHDA, CDR2 SQIVND (reference sequence).

This sequence joins TRBV6-1 and TRBJ2-7, with 7 bases that match TRBD1. The CDR3 extends over 17 amino acids. Germline loops: CDR1 MNHNS, CDR2 SASEGT. The V gene end was trimmed by 0 bases and the J gene end by 2 bases; junction bases not matched to a gene: 10. CDR3 nucleotide sequence: TGTGCCAGCAGTGAAGCGGGGAACAGGGGAAGGGCCTACGAGCAGTACTTC. Residues: CASSEAGNRGRAYEQYF.

The J gene is TRBJ1-5, the V gene TRBV19; D unresolved. Germline loops: CDR1 LNHDA, CDR2 SQIVND (reference sequence). This CDR3 spans 12 amino acids. The V and J ends lost 1 base and 9 bases respectively, with 7 bases between them. CDR3 DNA sequence: TGTGCCAGTAGTATAGTTTCAGGGCCCCAGCATTTT. Its translation: CASSIVSGPQHF.

The gene calls are TRBV7-9 and TRBJ2-1; 11 bases are a match to TRBD1. The CDR3 extends over 14 amino acids. Germline CDR1 is SEHNR and CDR2 is FQNEAQ (reference sequence). V lost 5 bases and J lost 7; bases outside the gene matches: 4. In nucleotides, the CDR3 is TGTGCCAGCAGCATCAGGGACAGGGGGAATGAGCAGTTCTTC. It specifies CASSIRDRGNEQFF.

V is TRBV6-4 and J is TRBJ2-2; possible D gene TRBD2, 5 bases. The CDR3 runs to 14 residues. Germline loops: CDR1 MRHNA, CDR2 SNTAGT. V gave up 3 bases and J gave up 4 bases, with 9 bases separating them. The CDR3 protein is CASSEIAGTGELFF. The CDR3 coding sequence is TGTGCCAGCAGTGAAATCGCGGGCACCGGGGAGCTGTTTTTT.

The rearrangement uses TRBV19 and TRBJ1-3, with D possibly being TRBD1 (5 bases). Trimming pared 5 bases from V and 0 bases from J, leaving 14 bases between. Germline lookup yields CDR1 LNHDA and CDR2 SQIVND (reference sequence). CDR3 length equals 16 residues. The CDR3 sequence is CASSAQGGSSGNTIYF. The CDR3 DNA reads TGTGCCAGTAGTGCTCAGGGAGGGTCCTCTGGAAACACCATATATTTT.

The CDR3 coding sequence is TGCGCCAGCAGCTTAATGAACAGGGGGAGTATAGAGACCCAGTACTTC. Its translation is CASSLMNRGSIETQYF. The rearrangement joins TRBV5-1 to TRBJ2-5, with 8 bases aligning to TRBD1. The CDR3 is 16 amino acids. Trimming at V came to 2 bases and at J to 4 bases, leaving 10 bases not matched to a gene. Germline V gene data show CDR1 as SGHRS and CDR2 as YFSETQ.

The chain couples TRBV27 to TRBJ1-1; D is possibly TRBD1 (5 bases). Germline V gives CDR1 MNHEY, CDR2 SMNVEV (reference sequence). The CDR3 is 13 amino acids. The germline V and J ends were trimmed by 1 base and 11 bases, with 14 bases remaining between them. The CDR3 coding sequence is TGTGCCAGCAGTTTATTAGGCAAGCGGGACGCTTTCTTT. It yields the protein CASSLLGKRDAFF.

This chain links TRBV6-2 or TRBV6-3 with TRBJ2-7, with 7 bases lining up with TRBD1. CDR1 and CDR2 (germline): MNHEY, SVGEGT. With 0 bases clipped from V and 5 bases from J, the junction kept 10 bases outside the gene matches. CDR3 size: 16 residues. CDR3 sequence reads: CASSYSRTGSLDEQYF. DNA of the CDR3: TGTGCCAGCAGTTACTCCCGGACAGGTTCGCTGGACGAGCAGTACTTC.